These 20 T cell receptor beta chains were sequenced from one sample in a study of vaccination effects on CD4 cells after COVID-19. What these receptors recognize is not known. Culture proceeded for nine to ten days, and CD4+ T cells were then isolated. Profiled with immunoSEQ multiplex PCR; TCRdb holds only in-frame clones, not every one. The repertoire holds about 46,000 clones, with 74% as singletons. The input for sequencing was CD4+ T cells from PBMCs cultured without peptide, taken before COVID-19 vaccination. The receptor source for this set is a human donor who had a prior SARS-CoV-2 infection.

The V call is TRBV6-5, the J call TRBJ2-3; D is unresolved. V was trimmed by 4 bases and J by 0 bases, leaving 8 bases between them. The CDR3 runs to 14 residues. Germline values: CDR1 MNHEY, CDR2 SVGAGI. The CDR3: CASSLHRSTDTQYF. The CDR3, as DNA: TGTGCCAGCAGTTTACACCGTAGCACAGATACGCAGTATTTT.

The chain has TRBV30 and TRBJ1-2, with D unclear. Per the germline V gene, CDR1 is GTSNPN and CDR2 is SVGIG (reference sequence). V was pared by 7 bases and J by 4 bases, with 19 bases between. The CDR3 contains 14 residues. DNA for the CDR3: TGTGCCTTGCCCTTGAAGGGCAGTGGCTATGGCTACACCTTC. Encoded protein: CALPLKGSGYGYTF.

The CDR3 DNA is TGTGCCAGCAGCCAAGTTAGCGGGCAAGAGACCCAGTACTTC. It encodes CASSQVSGQETQYF. The chain links TRBV4-2 to TRBJ2-5, with 7 bases lining up with TRBD2. V dropped 1 base and J dropped 2; count of bases not matched to a gene: 1. The CDR3 extends over 14 amino acids. Germline V CDR1 and CDR2: LGHNA, YNFKEQ.

The chain couples TRBV9 to TRBJ2-2; D possibly uses TRBD1 or TRBD2 (5 bases each). The CDR3 totals 17 residues. Germline CDR1 reads SGDLS; CDR2 reads YYNGEE. With 1 base removed from V and 3 bases from J, the gap between germline ends came to 16 bases. The CDR3 sequence is CASSVLPGPQYTGELFF. DNA of the CDR3: TGTGCCAGCAGCGTATTGCCGGGGCCGCAATACACCGGGGAGCTGTTTTTT.

CDR3 in DNA: TGTGCCAGCAGGGGACAGTATAATTCACCCCTCCACTTT. This codes for CASRGQYNSPLHF. The J gene is TRBJ1-6, the V gene TRBV6-5, with 7 nucleotides matching TRBD1. The CDR3 is 13 amino acids. V was clipped by 6 bases and J by 4 bases; unmatched bases: 0. The germline V gene has CDR1 MNHEY and CDR2 SVGAGI.

The chain links TRBV11-3 to TRBJ2-7, with D possibly TRBD1 on 5 matching bases. The V and J ends lost 0 bases and 6 bases respectively, with 15 bases between them. There are 15 residues in the CDR3. Germline V gene sequence: CDR1 SGHNT, CDR2 YENEEA. CDR3 DNA sequence: TGTGCCAGCAGCTTAGATGGGCGACAGACCGGCGAGCAGTACTTC. Protein sequence: CASSLDGRQTGEQYF.

J is TRBJ2-2 and V is TRBV6-5; 8 nucleotides line up with TRBD1. The trim removed 5 bases at V and 5 bases at J, leaving 4 bases unmatched. The CDR3 is made up of 14 amino acids. Germline V gene data show CDR1 as MNHEY and CDR2 as SVGAGI. The CDR3 coding sequence is TGTGCCAGCAGTAGACAGGGGAGGACCGGGGAGCTGTTTTTT. Amino acids: CASSRQGRTGELFF.

The chain joins TRBV7-8 to TRBJ1-5; D perhaps matches TRBD1 (5 bases). V shed 8 bases and J shed 3 bases, with 14 bases lying between them. This CDR3 spans 14 amino acids. CDR1 is SGHVS, CDR2 FQNEAQ, per germline. The CDR3 protein is CASGGWGDNQPQHF. CDR3 nucleotides: TGTGCCAGCGGGGGGTGGGGAGACAATCAGCCCCAGCATTTT.

The chain recombines TRBV6-5 with TRBJ2-1; perhaps TRBD2 as D (6 bases). The germline V gene has CDR1 MNHEY and CDR2 SVGAGI. V gave up 5 bases and J gave up 5 bases, with 13 bases separating them. The CDR3 runs 14 residues. The CDR3 here is CASSLLATHNEQFF. Here the CDR3 DNA reads TGTGCCAGCAGTCTACTAGCCACCCACAATGAGCAGTTCTTC.

The chain couples TRBV9 to TRBJ2-2; weak D call: TRBD2 (5 bases). The V gene's germline CDR1 is SGDLS and CDR2 YYNGEE. V shed 5 bases and J shed 4 bases, with 9 bases lying between them. The CDR3 runs to 13 residues. CDR3 amino acids: CASRRAGTGELFF. Here the CDR3 DNA reads TGTGCCAGCAGAAGGGCGGGCACCGGGGAGCTGTTTTTT.

This clone was seen more than once but under ten times. This chain uses TRBV9 with TRBJ2-2; 9 bases agree with TRBD2. The V gene end was trimmed by 8 bases and the J gene end by 3 bases; junction bases not matched to a gene: 5. This CDR3 is 14 amino acids long. CDR1 is SGDLS, CDR2 YYNGEE, per germline. The CDR3 sequence: CARDSGSYTGELFF. CDR3 in DNA: TGTGCCAGGGATAGCGGGAGCTACACCGGGGAGCTGTTTTTT.

V is TRBV19 and J is TRBJ2-7; 10 bases are a match to TRBD2. CDR1 and CDR2 from the germline V gene are LNHDA and SQIVND (reference sequence). J gave up 4 bases and V 5 bases, and 8 bases lay outside the gene matches. The CDR3 sequence is 15 residues long. This CDR3 is CASSPIAGGAYEQYF. CDR3 nucleotides: TGTGCCAGTAGTCCAATAGCGGGAGGCGCTTACGAGCAGTACTTC.

The chain uses TRBV11-1 and TRBJ2-1, with 7 bases identical to TRBD1. CDR1 and CDR2 from the germline V gene are SGHAT and FQDESV (reference sequence). V shed 1 base, J shed 16 bases, and the junction held 4 bases outside the gene matches. The CDR3 totals 11 residues. CDR3 amino acids: CASSLGQGRFF. The CDR3 nucleotides are TGTGCCAGCAGCTTAGGACAGGGTCGATTCTTC. Full variable domain (remainder filled in from reference TRBV11-1 and TRBJ2-1): EAEVAQSPRYKITEKSQAVAFWCDPISGHATLYWYRQILGQGPELLVQFQDESVVDDSQLPKDRFSAERLKGVDSTLKIQPAELGDSAMYLCASSLGQGRFFGPGTRLTVL.

V is TRBV6-4 and J is TRBJ2-5; D unclear. CDR1 MRHNA and CDR2 SNTAGT come from the germline V gene. V lost 3 bases to trimming and J lost 5 bases, with 7 bases between them. The CDR3 loop spans 12 amino acids. The CDR3 loop is CASSEHWETQYF. In DNA, the CDR3 is TGTGCCAGCAGTGAACACTGGGAGACCCAGTACTTC.

V usage is TRBV30 and J usage is TRBJ1-1, with D uncertain. Trimming cost V 0 bases and J 1 base, with 9 bases left between them. The germline gives CDR1 GTSNPN, CDR2 SVGIG (reference sequence). The CDR3 is 14 residues long. For the CDR3, the DNA is TGTGCCTGGAGTGTACTCCCGAGGAACACTGAAGCTTTCTTT. Translated: CAWSVLPRNTEAFF.

The chain combines TRBV5-1 with TRBJ2-1; 8 nucleotides line up with TRBD2. Per the germline V gene, CDR1 is SGHRS and CDR2 is YFSETQ. Trimming took 4 bases from V and 4 from J; bases not matched to a gene: 4. The CDR3 runs 14 residues. CDR3 region: CASSASGGYNEQFF. CDR3 sequence (DNA): TGCGCCAGCAGCGCCTCGGGGGGGTACAATGAGCAGTTCTTC.

The sample holds a few counts of this clone. The rearrangement joins TRBV5-6 to TRBJ1-2, with D unclear. The CDR3 contains 12 residues. Germline CDR1 is SGHDT and CDR2 is YYEEEE. V lost 2 bases and J 5 bases, leaving 7 bases between the germline ends. The CDR3 sequence is CASSFNTYGYTF. CDR3 coding DNA: TGTGCCAGCAGCTTTAACACTTATGGCTACACCTTC.

The rearrangement uses TRBV18 and TRBJ2-1; TRBD2 aligns across 9 bases. CDR1 KGHSH and CDR2 LQKENI come from the germline V gene. V gave up 5 bases and J gave up 0 bases; unmatched junction bases: 2. The CDR3 loop spans 15 amino acids. CDR3 coding DNA: TGTGCCAGCTCAGAAGCGGGAGGCTCCTACAATGAGCAGTTCTTC. Residues: CASSEAGGSYNEQFF. The variable domain in full, completed from reference TRBV18 and TRBJ2-1, reads NAGVMQNPRHLVRRRGQEARLRCSPMKGHSHVYWYRQLPEEGLKFMVYLQKENIIDESGMPKERFSAEFPKEGPSILRIQQVVRGDSAAYFCASSEAGGSYNEQFFGPGTRLTVL.

The chain is built from TRBV5-1 and TRBJ1-3; D is unclear. V was cut by 4 bases and J by 0 bases, with 11 bases left in between. There are 15 residues in the CDR3. Germline V lookup: CDR1 SGHRS, CDR2 YFSETQ. DNA for the CDR3: TGCGCCAGCAGCCCAACAGCAGCCTCTGGAAACACCATATATTTT. This encodes CASSPTAASGNTIYF.

This chain connects TRBV30 to TRBJ1-4; 7 nucleotides line up with TRBD1. The CDR3 contains 16 residues. Germline V gene data show CDR1 as GTSNPN and CDR2 as SVGIG (reference sequence). The ends lost 3 bases at V and 11 bases at J; junction bases unmatched: 18. The CDR3 DNA sequence: TGTGCCTGGAGCCCTAAAGGGACAGCTGGCGGCTGGAAACTGTTTTTT. This gives the protein CAWSPKGTAGGWKLFF.